This T cell receptor beta chain emerged from a study of T cells after yellow fever vaccination. Study overall: Preparing low-cell-number fractions relied on SMART-Seq v4 Ultra Low Input.

This clonotype has just a few counts. Its target is unknown. This CDR3 spans 16 amino acids. J was trimmed by 8 bases and V by 3 bases; bases with no gene match: 14. Germline values: CDR1 SGDLS, CDR2 YYNGEE. Conversion of TCR transcripts into cDNA relied on 5'RACE template switching, which added a universal primer site and UMIs. Each CDR3 protein gets one entry after TCRdb re-called the 5' RACE reads with MiXCR. The sample contains about 630,000 distinct CDR3 sequences, around an eighth of which appear only once. Study-level findings and limits: In FACS-sorted repertoires, abundant clonotypes from the bulk population could appear as contaminants. There was a small share of clonotypes that showed up in both the CD4 and CD8 compartments.

The sample here was PBMCs, taken on the day of the yellow fever booster vaccination. The chain joins TRBV9 to TRBJ2-4, with 7 bases matching TRBD1. This clonotype was sampled from a man aged 25-45 years who received the YFV17D yellow fever vaccine. CDR3 sequence reads: CASSDPVGGQGDIQYF. The CDR3 nucleotides are TGTGCCAGCAGCGACCCCGTTGGGGGCCAGGGGGACATTCAGTACTTC.